These 20 T cell receptor beta chains were all obtained from the same sample, sequenced in a study of blood T cell repertoires in COVID-19. Measured with immunoSEQ multiplex PCR; TCRdb has only the in-frame clones, and not every one. The table lists about 190,000 clones, approximately 84% of them singletons. Input material: peripheral blood. These receptors came from a woman older than 75 with acute or convalescent COVID-19.

The chain couples TRBV28 to TRBJ2-7; a possible D gene is TRBD2 (6 bases). CDR3 size: 16 residues. Trimming took off 2 bases at V and 6 bases at J, with 20 bases between the two ends. From germline, CDR1 is MDHEN and CDR2 SYDVKM. The CDR3 coding sequence is TGTGCCAGCAGTTTAGGGGGAGGACACCGAAGAGGCGAGCAGTACTTC. Translating gives CASSLGGGHRRGEQYF.

The chain is built from TRBV18 and TRBJ2-7, with D maybe TRBD1 (6 bases). The V gene's germline CDR1 is KGHSH and CDR2 LQKENI. The CDR3 is 15 amino acids. Trimming took off 1 base at V and 2 bases at J, with 12 bases between the two ends. CDR3 sequence (DNA): TGTGCCAGCTCACCACAAGTGACAGGTACCTACGAGCAGTACTTC. Translating gives CASSPQVTGTYEQYF.

V usage is TRBV5-7 and J usage is TRBJ1-4, with 8 nucleotides matching TRBD1. TRBV5-7 is an ORF, and what it does is uncertain. Trimming at V came to 5 bases and at J to 1 base, leaving 10 bases not matched to a gene. The CDR3 has 17 residues. In DNA, the CDR3 is TGTGCCAGCAGATTTGAGGACAGGGAGAGAACTAATGAAAAACTGTTTTTT. It specifies CASRFEDRERTNEKLFF.

The V gene is TRBV28, the J gene TRBJ1-1; D is perhaps TRBD1 (5 bases). Germline V lookup: CDR1 MDHEN, CDR2 SYDVKM. The CDR3 length is 14 residues. V lost 8 bases and J lost 0, with 13 bases in between. CDR3 coding DNA: TGTGCCAGCCGCTCGCCAGGGCTGAACACTGAAGCTTTCTTT. Translation: CASRSPGLNTEAFF.

This chain connects TRBV5-1 to TRBJ2-1; 7 positions agree with TRBD1. V lost 3 bases, J lost 0 bases, and 3 bases stayed unmatched. Germline CDR1 reads SGHRS; CDR2 reads YFSETQ. CDR3 length: 15 amino acids. The CDR3 DNA sequence: TGCGCCAGCAGCTCGGCAGGGGGCTCCTACAATGAGCAGTTCTTC. This gives the protein CASSSAGGSYNEQFF.

The J gene is TRBJ1-2, the V gene TRBV10-3; 9 bases are a match to TRBD1. The ends lost 3 bases at V and 0 bases at J; junction bases unmatched: 14. Per the germline V gene, CDR1 is ENHRY and CDR2 is SYGVKD. This CDR3 has 19 amino acids. The DNA for the CDR3 is TGTGCCATCAGTGATAAAGGCTGGGACAGGGAGTCCCCTAACTATGGCTACACCTTC. Its protein product is CAISDKGWDRESPNYGYTF.

The chain employs TRBV19 and TRBJ1-2; tentative D call: TRBD1 (5 bases). Germline V CDR1 and CDR2: LNHDA, SQIVND (reference sequence). The CDR3 has 15 amino acids. With 6 bases removed from V and 1 base from J, the gap between germline ends came to 15 bases. CDR3 in DNA: TGTGCCAGTAGACGCCTCCGGGGGTTTAACTATGGCTACACCTTC. Translated: CASRRLRGFNYGYTF.

This chain links TRBV28 with TRBJ1-4; the D gene is possibly TRBD1 (5 bases). CDR1 is MDHEN, CDR2 SYDVKM, per germline. Trimming took 7 bases from V and 10 from J, leaving 22 bases between them. CDR3 length equals 15 residues. The CDR3 region has the DNA TGTGCCAGCACCAGGAGGGGCGGTCTCGATGGAAAACTGTTTTTT. It specifies CASTRRGGLDGKLFF.

This sequence joins TRBV4-3 and TRBJ2-1; TRBD1 matches 9 bases. The CDR3 runs 13 residues. J lost 13 bases, V lost 3 bases, and 7 bases had no gene match. Germline assignment: CDR1 LGHNA and CDR2 YSLEER. CDR3 in amino acids: CASSQAQGASQFF. As DNA, the CDR3 is TGCGCCAGCAGCCAGGCACAGGGGGCGAGTCAGTTCTTC.

There are a few counts of this clone. The chain joins TRBV5-1 to TRBJ1-2, with unresolved D. The CDR3 has 13 amino acids. CDR1 SGHRS and CDR2 YFSETQ come from the germline V gene. The V gene lost 1 base and the J gene lost 3 bases, with 7 bases spanning the gap. The CDR3 sequence: CASSLSTYYGYTF. Here the CDR3 DNA reads TGCGCCAGCAGCTTGAGCACCTACTATGGCTACACCTTC.

The V and J genes are TRBV5-1 and TRBJ1-5; the match to TRBD1 covers 7 bases. V shed 5 bases and J 13 bases; nucleotides not matched to a gene: 12. The CDR3 sequence is 13 residues long. Per germline, CDR1 SGHRS and CDR2 YFSETQ. CDR3 region: CASSDGSGQLQHF. The CDR3, as DNA: TGCGCCAGCAGTGACGGCTCGGGACAGCTACAGCATTTT.

The chain carries TRBV28 and TRBJ2-7; D might be TRBD1 (6 bases). Trimming cost V 2 bases and J 2 bases, with 13 bases left between them. CDR3 size: 15 residues. Germline assignment: CDR1 MDHEN and CDR2 SYDVKM. The DNA for the CDR3 is TGTGCCAGCAGTTTAGTCCGAAGGGGGACCTACGAGCAGTACTTC. Translating gives CASSLVRRGTYEQYF.

This chain links TRBV6-1 with TRBJ2-3; 10 nucleotides line up with TRBD1. Trimming cost V 4 bases and J 1 base; bases outside gene matches: 5. There are 16 residues in the CDR3. CDR1 and CDR2 from the germline V gene are MNHNS and SASEGT. The CDR3 DNA reads TGTGCCAGCAGTGGACAGGGGGCCGGGGGCACAGATACGCAGTATTTT. It encodes CASSGQGAGGTDTQYF.

The chain uses TRBV2 and TRBJ1-5, with a tentative D call TRBD1 (5 bases). Trimming removed 6 bases from V and 1 base from J, with 10 bases in between. The CDR3 is 14 residues long. The germline V gene encodes CDR1 SNHLY and CDR2 FYNNEI. The CDR3 sequence is CASRVGGSNQPQHF. The CDR3 nucleotides are TGTGCCAGCAGGGTGGGGGGGAGCAATCAGCCCCAGCATTTT.

The sample holds one count of this clone. The chain couples TRBV7-9 to TRBJ2-3, with 7 nucleotides matching TRBD1. This CDR3 region has 18 residues. From germline, CDR1 is SEHNR and CDR2 FQNEAQ (reference sequence). The J segment lost 0 bases and the V segment lost 0 bases, leaving 9 bases of the junction unmatched. In nucleotides, the CDR3 is TGTGCCAGCAGCTTAGCCTGGGACAGTCCCTCTAGCACAGATACGCAGTATTTT. It specifies CASSLAWDSPSSTDTQYF.

The gene calls are TRBV19 and TRBJ2-2, with D perhaps TRBD1 (6 bases). This CDR3 has 12 amino acids. Germline V gives CDR1 LNHDA, CDR2 SQIVND (reference sequence). CDR3 sequence: CAGGRNTGELFF. CDR3 DNA sequence: TGTGCTGGGGGCAGAAACACCGGGGAGCTGTTTTTT.

The rearrangement links TRBV7-9 to TRBJ2-2, with D possibly TRBD2 on 7 matching bases. The CDR3 spans 15 residues. Germline values: CDR1 SEHNR, CDR2 FQNEAQ (reference sequence). Deletions cut 6 bases from V and 3 bases from J, with 14 bases between. CDR3 protein: CASRSGGLYTGELFF. In DNA, the CDR3 is TGTGCCAGCAGATCCGGGGGGCTTTACACCGGGGAGCTGTTTTTT. Based on the CDR3 plus reference TRBV7-9 and TRBJ2-2, the full variable domain is DTGVSQNPRHKITKRGQNVTFRCDPISEHNRLYWYRQTLGQGPEFLTYFQNEAQLEKSRLLSDRFSAERPKGSFSTLEIQRTEQGDSAMYLCASRSGGLYTGELFFGEGSRLTVL.

This clone was detected a few times. The rearrangement uses TRBV3-1 (or the pseudogene TRBV3-2) and TRBJ1-1; TRBD1 aligns across 7 bases. The J segment lost 6 bases and the V segment lost 4 bases, leaving 5 bases of the junction unmatched. The CDR3 length is 13 residues. Germline CDR1 and CDR2: LGHDT and YNNKEL (reference sequence). The CDR3 DNA follows: TGTGCCAGCAGCCCTTTTCAGGGGGCTGAAGCTTTCTTT. Its protein is CASSPFQGAEAFF.

The chain recombines TRBV4-3 with TRBJ2-1, with 7 bases that match TRBD2. Looked up from germline, CDR1 is LGHNA and CDR2 is YSLEER. The CDR3 is 16 residues long. Trimming removed 0 bases from V and 3 bases from J; junction bases left unmatched: 5. The CDR3 bases are TGCGCCAGCAGCCAAGACGGGGGGAACCGCTACAATGAGCAGTTCTTC. Protein product: CASSQDGGNRYNEQFF.

The chain employs TRBV6-2 or TRBV6-3 and TRBJ1-1, with TRBD1 identical over 7 bases. Trimming cost V 2 bases and J 0 bases; bases outside gene matches: 9. Germline V CDR1 and CDR2: MNHEY, SVGEGT. This CDR3 is built from 17 residues. The CDR3 region has the DNA TGTGCCAGCAGTTACGGGGTCACAGGGGCGGTGAACACTGAAGCTTTCTTT. Translated, it gives CASSYGVTGAVNTEAFF.